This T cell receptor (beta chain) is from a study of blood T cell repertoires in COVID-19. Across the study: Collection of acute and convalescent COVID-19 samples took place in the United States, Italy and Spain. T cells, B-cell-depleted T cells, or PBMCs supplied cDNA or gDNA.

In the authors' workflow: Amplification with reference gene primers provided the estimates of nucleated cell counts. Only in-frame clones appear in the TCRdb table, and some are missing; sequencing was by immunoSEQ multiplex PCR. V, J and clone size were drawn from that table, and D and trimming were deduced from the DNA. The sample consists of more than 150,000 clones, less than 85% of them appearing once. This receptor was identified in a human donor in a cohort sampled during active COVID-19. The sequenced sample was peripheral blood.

CDR3 nucleotides: TGTGCCAGCAGCAACCCCCGGGTAGCGGGGTCCAACGCCGGGGAGCTGTTTTTT. Amino acids: CASSNPRVAGSNAGELFF. V usage is TRBV4-2 and J usage is TRBJ2-2, with 8 bases identical to TRBD2. Germline trimming cut 5 bases from V and 6 bases from J; bases unmatched to any gene: 17. The CDR3 is 18 residues long. The germline gives CDR1 LGHNA, CDR2 YNFKEQ.